This T cell receptor (beta chain) was found in a study of shared clonotypes between healthy human individuals. Background on the study: The study used three CD4 naive, three CD4 memory, two CD8 naive and one CD8 memory plate per donor. Findings and caveats of the study: Limited genetic and exposure-history diversity came from having few donors.

Per germline, CDR1 MNHEY and CDR2 SVGAGI. There are 13 residues in the CDR3. V was clipped by 1 base and J by 6 bases, with 9 bases between them. Only CD45RO-negative cells positively selected for CCR7 counted as naive CD8 cells, so terminally differentiated effector memory CD45RA+ cells were excluded. Notes on this clone: No antigen is known for it.

Researchers divided each subset's genomic DNA evenly across several immunoSEQ plates. In the study's own analysis: Junction-only immunoSEQ sequences carried no quality scores, so filtering differed. Method: immunoSEQ multiplex PCR; TCRdb's copy keeps in-frame clones and lacks some. V, J and clone size derive from that table, while D and trimming were established from the DNA sequence. The sample consists of roughly 850,000 clones, roughly 96% of them appearing once. The receptor's source is a man in his thirties or forties in good health. The chain is built from TRBV6-5 and TRBJ1-2, with D possibly being TRBD1 (6 bases). Sequencing was done on a sample of naive CD8+ T cells sorted from blood. The CDR3 loop is CASSYLQGNGYTF. In DNA, the CDR3 is TGTGCCAGCAGTTACTTACAGGGTAATGGCTACACCTTC.